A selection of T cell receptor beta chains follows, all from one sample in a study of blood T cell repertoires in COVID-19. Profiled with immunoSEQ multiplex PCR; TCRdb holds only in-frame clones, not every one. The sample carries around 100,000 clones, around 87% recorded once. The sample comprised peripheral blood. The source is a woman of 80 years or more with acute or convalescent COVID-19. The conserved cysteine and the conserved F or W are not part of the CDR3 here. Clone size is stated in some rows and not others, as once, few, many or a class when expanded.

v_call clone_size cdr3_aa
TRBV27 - ASSSIGESRSYEQY
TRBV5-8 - ASSWGVQPQH
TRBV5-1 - ASSSNTDTQY
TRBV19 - ASKLKGGPLGPGELF
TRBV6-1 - ASSEALRTGWGTEAF
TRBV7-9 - ASSPVRGRSNEQF
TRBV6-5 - ASSRTQSNEQF
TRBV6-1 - ASSATDRGKNGYT
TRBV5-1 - ASSPLPRGGQETQY
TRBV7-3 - ASSSQRGDTQY
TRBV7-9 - ASSPGTGAGVETQY
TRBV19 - ASSIGRGRNEKLF
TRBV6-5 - ASSLEGASNTEAF
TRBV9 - ASSARTSGTGDTQY
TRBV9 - ASSVEIAGASEQF
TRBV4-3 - ASSQQLAGANNEQF
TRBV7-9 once ASSSTAGGNSPLH
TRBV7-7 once ASSLGAGETQY
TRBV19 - ASSVTGINTGELF
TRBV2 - ASSPRELEQY
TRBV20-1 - SADLGQLAF
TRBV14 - ASSQDWGLGPDTQY
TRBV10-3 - AISEPGSGNTIY
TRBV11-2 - ASSLGTSGGRTDTQY
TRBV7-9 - ASSLGPAGGQETQY
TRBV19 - ATALAGGAYEQY